This T cell receptor (beta chain) was identified in a study of cytomegalovirus exposure and HLA in healthy donors. Overall study: From donors who were HLA-typed, an early data release held about 85 million unique TCRs.

13 Jbeta primers and 60 Vbeta primers were used for the PCR. TCRdb's copy holds only in-frame clones and misses some; the assay was immunoSEQ multiplex PCR. Here the sample spans roughly 190,000 clones, about 77% being singletons. V lost 0 bases, J lost 1 base, and 6 bases lay in between. Per germline, CDR1 MGHRA and CDR2 YSYEKL. This CDR3 region has 14 residues. Only one count was recorded for this clone. Its antigen is unknown. Findings and caveats of the study: CMV serostatus stood as the only immune exposure information on hand. Being productive about 90% or about 30% of the time was typical of most TCR beta V segments in an earlier analysis.

The TCR sequence derives from a female donor in good health and CMV-seronegative. Sequencing was performed on PBMCs. This chain uses TRBV4-1 with TRBJ1-1; D ambiguous. The CDR3 reads CASSQETQNTEAFF. For the CDR3, the DNA is TGCGCCAGCAGCCAAGAGACACAGAACACTGAAGCTTTCTTT.